The sample holds many counts of the clone carrying this TCR beta chain. Its antigen is not known. At one end the junction does not follow the germline gene, possibly because of a read error. As to time point: longitudinal time-point 2. The cDNA came from 5'RACE with 10-nucleotide random UMIs. TCRdb ran MiXCR on the 5' RACE reads and lists one entry per CDR3 protein. The sample consists of about 80,000 distinct CDR3 sequences, 4.5% to 7.5% of them appearing once. The data are from a study of neurological immune-mediated disorders. Findings and caveats of the study: Sharing of CDR3 amino acid sequences among expanded clones across subjects was absent, suggesting private repertoires in all groups. The multiple sclerosis repertoire cluster had no clinical or MRI correlate. It was HTLV-1-associated myelopathy that showed the most TCR clonal expansion, while multiple sclerosis showed the least, falling below healthy controls.

The clonotype comes from a woman aged 60-75 years with multiple sclerosis. Sequencing was done on a sample of PBMCs.

CDR3 nucleotides: TGTGCCAGCAGCTTGAGGGGCACACACGGGGACTTC. Translating it yields CASSLRGTHGDF. The chain employs TRBV5-5 and TRBJ2-4; D possibly matches TRBD1 or TRBD2 (5 bases each). Germline CDR1 is SGHKS and CDR2 is YYEKEE (reference sequence). This CDR3 comprises 12 residues. The variable domain in full, with the rest retrieved from reference TRBV5-5 and TRBJ2-4, is DAGVTQSPTHLIKTRGQQVTLRCSPISGHKSVSWYQQVLGQGPQFIFQYYEKEERGRGNFPDRFSARQFPNYSSELNVNALLLGDSALYLCASSLRGTHGDFGAGTRLSVL.